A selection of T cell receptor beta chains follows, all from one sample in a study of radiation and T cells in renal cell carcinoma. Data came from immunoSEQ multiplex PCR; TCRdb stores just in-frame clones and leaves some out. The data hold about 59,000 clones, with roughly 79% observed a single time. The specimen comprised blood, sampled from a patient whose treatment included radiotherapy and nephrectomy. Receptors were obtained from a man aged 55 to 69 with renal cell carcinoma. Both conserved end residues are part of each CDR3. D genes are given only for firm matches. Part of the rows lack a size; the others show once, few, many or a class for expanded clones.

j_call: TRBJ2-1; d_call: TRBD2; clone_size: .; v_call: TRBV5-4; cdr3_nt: TGTGCCAGCAGCGGGACTAGCGGGAGATCCTACAATGAGCAGTTCTTC; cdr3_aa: CASSGTSGRSYNEQFF
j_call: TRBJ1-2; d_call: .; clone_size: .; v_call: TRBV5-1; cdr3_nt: TGCGCCAGCAGCCCGGACAGTCTATATGGCTACACCTTC; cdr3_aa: CASSPDSLYGYTF
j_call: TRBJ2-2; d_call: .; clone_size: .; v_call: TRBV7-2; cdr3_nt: TGTGCCAGCAGCTCCCTGCTGGGCAACACCGGGGAGCTGTTTTTT; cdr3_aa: CASSSLLGNTGELFF
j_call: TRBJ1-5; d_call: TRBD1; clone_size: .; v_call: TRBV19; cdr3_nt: TGTGCCAGTAGTAACCCGGGACAGGGATGGGGTAGCGGCAATCAGCCCCAGCATTTT; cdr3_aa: CASSNPGQGWGSGNQPQHF
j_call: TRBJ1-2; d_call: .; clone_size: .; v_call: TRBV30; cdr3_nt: TGTGCCTGGAGAGTTGACAGCGTGGGTGGCTACACCTTC; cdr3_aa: CAWRVDSVGGYTF
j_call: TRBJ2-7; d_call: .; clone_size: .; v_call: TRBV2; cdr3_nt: TGTGCCAGCAGTGAGGCAGGGGAGTACGAGCAGTACTTC; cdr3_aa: CASSEAGEYEQYF
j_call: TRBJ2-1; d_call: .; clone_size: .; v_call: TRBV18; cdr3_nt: TGTGCCAGCTCACCCGAATCGCTAAGCTCCTACAATGAGCAGTTCTTC; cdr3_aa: CASSPESLSSYNEQFF
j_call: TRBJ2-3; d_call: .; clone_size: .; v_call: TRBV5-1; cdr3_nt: TGCGCCAGCAGCTCCGCATGGGATACGCAGTATTTT; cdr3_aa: CASSSAWDTQYF
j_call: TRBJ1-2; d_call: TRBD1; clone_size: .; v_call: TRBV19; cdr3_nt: TGTGCCAGTAGTCCAGCCGGGACAGATCGTGGCTACACCTTC; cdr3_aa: CASSPAGTDRGYTF
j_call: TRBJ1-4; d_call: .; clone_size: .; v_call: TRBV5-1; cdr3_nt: TGCGCCAGCAGCCTCCCGTTGGGGGGCACTAATGAAAAACTGTTTTTT; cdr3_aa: CASSLPLGGTNEKLFF
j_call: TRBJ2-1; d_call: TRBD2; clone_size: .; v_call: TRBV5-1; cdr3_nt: TGCGCCAGCAGCTTCGCACTAGCGGGAGGGGAGCAGTTCTTC; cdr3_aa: CASSFALAGGEQFF
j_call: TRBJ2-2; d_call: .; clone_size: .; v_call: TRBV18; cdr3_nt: TGTGCCAGCTCACTGTGGGAGGTCAAGAACACCGGGGAGCTGTTTTTT; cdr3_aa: CASSLWEVKNTGELFF
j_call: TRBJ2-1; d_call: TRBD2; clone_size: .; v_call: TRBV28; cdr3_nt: TGTGCCAGCACCTTAGCGGGAGGGTGGAATGAGCAGTTCTTC; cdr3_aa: CASTLAGGWNEQFF
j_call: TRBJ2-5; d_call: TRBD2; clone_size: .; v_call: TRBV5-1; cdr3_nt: TGCGCCAGCAGCTGGGGGGTAGCGGGACCGGAGACCCAGTACTTC; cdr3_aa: CASSWGVAGPETQYF
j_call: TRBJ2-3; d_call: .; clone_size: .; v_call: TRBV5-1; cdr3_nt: TGCGCCAGCAGCTTGACCGCCGGTGACACAGATACGCAGTATTTT; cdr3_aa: CASSLTAGDTDTQYF
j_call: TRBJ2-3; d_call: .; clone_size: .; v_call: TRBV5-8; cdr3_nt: TGTGCCAGCAGCTTGGCGGGGGATCCCACAGATACGCAGTATTTT; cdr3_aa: CASSLAGDPTDTQYF
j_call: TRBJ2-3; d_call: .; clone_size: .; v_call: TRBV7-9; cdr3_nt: TGTGCCAGCGCGAGACGGCGGATCGCCACAACAGATACGCAGTATTTT; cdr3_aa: CASARRRIATTDTQYF
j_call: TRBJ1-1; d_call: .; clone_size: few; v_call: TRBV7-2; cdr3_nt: TGTGCCAGCAGCTTAACCCCGGCGGGGAAAACTGAAGCTTTCTTT; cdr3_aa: CASSLTPAGKTEAFF
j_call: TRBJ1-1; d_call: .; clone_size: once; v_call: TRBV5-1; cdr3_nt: TGCGCCAGCAGCTTGAGGGGCTGGGAACGGGCTGAAGCTTTCTTT; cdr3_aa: CASSLRGWERAEAFF
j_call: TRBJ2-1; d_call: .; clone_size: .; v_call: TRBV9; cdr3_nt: TGTGCCAGCAGCCCTCGGGACTCCTACAATGAGCAGTTCTTC; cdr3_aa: CASSPRDSYNEQFF
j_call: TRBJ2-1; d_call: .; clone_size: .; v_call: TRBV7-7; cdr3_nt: TGTGCCAGCAGCGCGGACCTTTTGGATGAGCAGTTCTTC; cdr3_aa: CASSADLLDEQFF
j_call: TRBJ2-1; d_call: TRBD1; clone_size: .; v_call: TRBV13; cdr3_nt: TGTGCCAGCAGTTTAAGCGGGACAGGGAACGTCAATGAGCAGTTCTTC; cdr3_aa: CASSLSGTGNVNEQFF
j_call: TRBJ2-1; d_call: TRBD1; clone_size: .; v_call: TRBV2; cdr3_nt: TGTGCCCTGGGGGACAGGGGAATCAATGAGCAGTTCTTC; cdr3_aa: CALGDRGINEQFF
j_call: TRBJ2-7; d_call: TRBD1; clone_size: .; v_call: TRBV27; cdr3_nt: TGTGCCAGCAGTTTATCCGGAAGGTTACAGGGGTCCTACGAGCAGTACTTC; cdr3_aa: CASSLSGRLQGSYEQYF
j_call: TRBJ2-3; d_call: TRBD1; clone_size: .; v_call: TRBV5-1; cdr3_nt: TGCGCCAGCAGCTCAACGACAGGGTGGAACACAGATACGCAGTATTTT; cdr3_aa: CASSSTTGWNTDTQYF
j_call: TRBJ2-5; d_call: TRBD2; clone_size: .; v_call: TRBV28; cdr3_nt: TGTGCCAGCAGTTCACACCGGGGGGGAGAGACCCAGTACTTC; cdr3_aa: CASSSHRGGETQYF
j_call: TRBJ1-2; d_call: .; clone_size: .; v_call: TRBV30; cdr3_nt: TGTGCCTGGAGTCGAACAGCTGGAGGCTACACCTTC; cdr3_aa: CAWSRTAGGYTF
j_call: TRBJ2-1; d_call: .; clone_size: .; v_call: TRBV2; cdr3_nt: TGTGCCAGCAGTGGATATGACGCAGACAATGAGCAGTTCTTC; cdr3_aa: CASSGYDADNEQFF
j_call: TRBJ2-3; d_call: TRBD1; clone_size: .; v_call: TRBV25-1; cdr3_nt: TGTGCCAGCAGTGGAGGACAGGGGGCTTTAGATACGCAGTATTTT; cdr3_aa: CASSGGQGALDTQYF
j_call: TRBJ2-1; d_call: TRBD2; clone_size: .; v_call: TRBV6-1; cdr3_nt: TGTGCCAGCATTCAGCGGTGGGGGGGTGAGCAGTTCTTC; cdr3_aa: CASIQRWGGEQFF
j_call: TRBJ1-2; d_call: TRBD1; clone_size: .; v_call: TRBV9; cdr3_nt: TGTGCCAGCAGCGAACTGGACAGGGGGCACTATGGCTACACCTTC; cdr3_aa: CASSELDRGHYGYTF
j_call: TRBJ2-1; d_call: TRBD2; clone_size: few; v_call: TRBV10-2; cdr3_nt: TGCGCCAGCAGTACGGGACTAGCCCTCAATGAGCAGTTCTTC; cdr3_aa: CASSTGLALNEQFF
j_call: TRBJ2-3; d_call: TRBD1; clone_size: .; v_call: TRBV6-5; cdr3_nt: TGTGCCAGCAGGCCGGGACAGGGGGACACAGATACGCAGTATTTT; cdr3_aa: CASRPGQGDTDTQYF
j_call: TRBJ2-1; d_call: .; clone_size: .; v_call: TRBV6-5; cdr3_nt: TGTGCCAGCGGGGGCTCCTACAATGAGCAGTTCTTC; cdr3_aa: CASGGSYNEQFF
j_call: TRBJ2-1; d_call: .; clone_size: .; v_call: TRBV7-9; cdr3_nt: TGTGCCAGCAAGGCGGGCACCTACAATGAGCAGTTCTTC; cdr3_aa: CASKAGTYNEQFF
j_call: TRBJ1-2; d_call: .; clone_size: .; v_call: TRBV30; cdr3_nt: TGTGCCTGGACTGGGGGCGGCTATGGCTACACCTTC; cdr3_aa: CAWTGGGYGYTF
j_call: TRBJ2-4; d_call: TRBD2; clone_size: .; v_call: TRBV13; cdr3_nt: TGTGCCAGCAGCGCTACCGCCGGGCTAGCGGCCACCTTGGGCAAAAACATTCAGTACTTC; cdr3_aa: CASSATAGLAATLGKNIQYF
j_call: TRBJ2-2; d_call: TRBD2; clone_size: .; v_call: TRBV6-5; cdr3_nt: TGTGCCAGCAGCTCGACTAGCGGGAGGGTCGGGGAGCTGTTTTTT; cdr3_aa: CASSSTSGRVGELFF
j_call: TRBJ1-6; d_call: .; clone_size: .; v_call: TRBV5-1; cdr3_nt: TGCGCCAGCAGCTTGGGGCAGGGAAGTAATTCACCCCTCCACTTT; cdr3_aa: CASSLGQGSNSPLHF
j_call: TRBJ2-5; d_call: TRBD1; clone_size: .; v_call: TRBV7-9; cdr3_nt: TGTGCCAGCAGCCGGGACAGGGCGGAAGAGACCCAGTACTTC; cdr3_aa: CASSRDRAEETQYF